These 31 T cell receptor beta chains originate from one sample sequenced in a study of T cells in Graves' hyperthyroidism and ophthalmopathy. Amplified TCR beta CDR3 regions came from RNA transcripts. In the first-round RT-PCR of the TCR CDR3, the HTBI primer set was used. A single record per CDR3 protein comes from TCRdb applying MiXCR to the multiplex PCR reads. The sample contains around 520,000 distinct CDR3 sequences, roughly 24% of which appear only once. Sequenced sample: blood. These TCRs come from a woman aged 30 to 39 with Graves' ophthalmopathy.

This clonotype was seen ten or more times. The chain links TRBV20-1 to TRBJ1-5; TRBD1 is a possible D gene (5 bases). The germline gives CDR1 DFQATT, CDR2 SNEGSKA (reference sequence). The CDR3 covers 13 residues. The V gene lost 2 bases and the J gene lost 3 bases, with 8 bases spanning the gap. CDR3 protein: CSARRQLNQPQHF. Written as DNA, the CDR3 is TGCAGTGCTAGAAGACAGCTCAATCAGCCCCAGCATTTT.

This clonotype was recorded many times. The chain has TRBV28 and TRBJ2-7; the D gene could be TRBD1 or TRBD2 (5 bases each). Germline values: CDR1 MDHEN, CDR2 SYDVKM. Trimming pared 2 bases from V and 6 bases from J, leaving 17 bases between. The CDR3 loop spans 15 amino acids. This chain's CDR3 is CASSLGTPSVSEQYF. The CDR3 coding sequence is TGTGCCAGCAGTTTAGGGACCCCGTCGGTCAGCGAGCAGTACTTC.

The V gene is TRBV11-1, the J gene TRBJ2-2; 10 bases are shared with TRBD2. The junction had 11 bases not matched to a gene; V was cut back by 7 bases and J by 0 bases. The CDR3 covers 18 residues. Germline V CDR1 and CDR2: SGHAT, FQDESV (reference sequence). The chain's CDR3 is CASTWGGLAYANTGELFF. DNA of the CDR3: TGTGCCAGCACCTGGGGGGGACTAGCGTATGCGAACACCGGGGAGCTGTTTTTT.

This clonotype was counted at least ten times. The chain carries TRBV25-1 and TRBJ2-7, with D possibly being TRBD1 (5 bases). This CDR3 is 15 amino acids long. The germline V and J ends were trimmed by 4 bases and 2 bases, with 15 bases remaining between them. The germline V gene encodes CDR1 MGHDK and CDR2 SYGVNS. CDR3 in DNA: TGTGCCAGCAGTGCAAGGGGCAGATTTACCTACGAGCAGTACTTC. The encoded protein is CASSARGRFTYEQYF.

This clonotype was counted ten times or more. The CDR3 DNA is TGTGCCACCAGCAGGGAGGACGGGAAGAACACTGAAGCTTTCTTT. It is translated as CATSREDGKNTEAFF. The chain uses TRBV15 and TRBJ1-1; no clear D gene. The CDR3 length is 15 residues. Germline lookup yields CDR1 LNHNV and CDR2 YYDKDF (reference sequence). Trimming removed 3 bases from V and 1 base from J, with 12 bases in between.

This clonotype was recorded only once. The gene calls are TRBV28 and TRBJ2-7; D gene unclear. The V gene lost 3 bases and the J gene lost 6 bases, with 15 bases spanning the gap. The CDR3 consists of 14 residues. From germline, CDR1 is MDHEN and CDR2 SYDVKM. CDR3 loop: CASSLAPAQGEQYF. CDR3 in DNA: TGTGCCAGCAGTTTGGCCCCTGCTCAAGGCGAGCAGTACTTC.

The rearrangement links TRBV14 to TRBJ2-7; 10 positions match TRBD2. The CDR3 covers 15 residues. Unmatched junction bases numbered 9, after V lost 2 bases and J lost 8 bases. Germline V gene data show CDR1 as SGHDN and CDR2 as FVKESK. In nucleotides, the CDR3 is TGTGCCAGCAGCCAAAGAGCGGGAGGGCGCTTAAAGCAGTACTTC. Translating it yields CASSQRAGGRLKQYF.

In this sample, this clonotype turned up a few times. At one of its ends the junction is not consistent with the germline gene, which may arise from a read error. J is TRBJ2-7 and V is TRBV3-1, with D possibly being TRBD1 or TRBD2 (5 bases each). The germline gives CDR1 LGHDT, CDR2 YNNKEL (reference sequence). This CDR3 is 12 amino acids long. This CDR3 reads CASSQEGDEQHF. The CDR3 DNA reads TGTGCCAGCAGCCAAGAAGGGGACGAGCAGCACTTC.

The chain couples TRBV29-1 to TRBJ1-1; D unresolved. The germline V and J ends were trimmed by 5 bases and 1 base, with 14 bases remaining between them. The germline CDR1 and CDR2 sequences are SQVTM and ANQGSEA. This CDR3 contains 14 residues. The CDR3 nucleotides read TGCAGCGTTATTCGTAGTCCGCCGAACACTGAAGCTTTCTTT. It is translated as CSVIRSPPNTEAFF. The entire variable domain, with the rest obtained from reference TRBV29-1 and TRBJ1-1, is as follows: SAVISQKPSRDICQRGTSLTIQCQVDSQVTMMFWYRQQPGQSLTLIATANQGSEATYESGFVIDKFPISRPNLTFSTLTVSNMSPEDSSIYLCSVIRSPPNTEAFFGQGTRLTVV.

Details on this clonotype: It may be a read error: a sequence one base away is much more abundant. This chain uses TRBV20-1 with TRBJ2-2; perhaps TRBD2 as D (5 bases). The germline V gene encodes CDR1 DFQATT and CDR2 SNEGSKA (reference sequence). The CDR3 is 13 residues long. CDR3 sequence reads: CSARDIYTGELCF. The DNA of the CDR3 is TGCAGTGCTAGAGATATATACACCGGGGAGCTGTGTTTT.

This clonotype came up many times. The genes are TRBV19 and TRBJ2-5, with TRBD2 identical over 13 bases. This CDR3 contains 15 residues. J gave up 5 bases and V 5 bases, and 5 bases lay outside the gene matches. The germline CDR1 and CDR2 sequences are LNHDA and SQIVND (reference sequence). The CDR3 nucleotides are TGTGCCAGTAGTTGGAAACTAGCGGGGGGGGAGACCCAGTACTTC. Translating it yields CASSWKLAGGETQYF. Complete variable domain (other parts from reference TRBV19 and TRBJ2-5): DGGITQSPKYLFRKEGQNVTLSCEQNLNHDAMYWYRQDPGQGLRLIYYSQIVNDFQKGDIAEGYSVSREKKESFPLTVTSAQKNPTAFYLCASSWKLAGGETQYFGPGTRLLVL.

V usage is TRBV28 and J usage is TRBJ1-2; 7 nucleotides line up with TRBD1. Germline CDR1 MDHEN, CDR2 SYDVKM. The CDR3 has 13 residues. J was trimmed by 8 bases and V by 6 bases; bases with no gene match: 9. CDR3 sequence (DNA): TGTGCCAGCAGCTACCTACAGGGGAACGGCTACACCTTC. Translated, it gives CASSYLQGNGYTF.

V and J are TRBV7-2 and TRBJ2-5; a possible D gene is TRBD2 (6 bases). The germline V gene encodes CDR1 SGHTA and CDR2 FQGNSA. This CDR3 is built from 15 residues. Trimming removed 1 base from V and 7 bases from J, with 16 bases in between. CDR3 in DNA: TGTGCCAGCAGCTTAGAGACCGGGACTGGGGGGACCCAGTACTTC. As protein: CASSLETGTGGTQYF.

To note about this clonotype: A much larger clone is a single base away; this may be a read error. The V call is TRBV7-2, the J call TRBJ1-2; 8 bases are a match to TRBD1. This CDR3 region has 15 residues. Germline V CDR1 and CDR2: SGHTA, FQGNSA. DNA of the CDR3: TGTGCCGGCAGCTTAGGGCCCGGGACAGGCTATGGCTACACCTTC. The encoded protein is CAGSLGPGTGYGYTF.

This clonotype was recorded many times. The chain carries TRBV20-1 and TRBJ2-7; maybe TRBD2 (6 bases). Looked up from germline, CDR1 is DFQATT and CDR2 is SNEGSKA (reference sequence). V was cut by 3 bases and J by 3 bases, with 21 bases left in between. The CDR3 extends over 16 amino acids. Here the CDR3 DNA reads TGCAGTGCTAGGGCCGGGACTCAAGTTCTAAACTACGAGCAGTACTTC. Protein sequence: CSARAGTQVLNYEQYF.

V usage is TRBV20-1 and J usage is TRBJ2-2; 11 bases agree with TRBD1. The CDR3 has 18 residues. CDR1 and CDR2 from the germline V gene are DFQATT and SNEGSKA (reference sequence). The junction had 10 bases not matched to a gene; V was cut back by 1 base and J by 3 bases. The CDR3 loop is CSARADRGQKQDTGELFF. The CDR3 nucleotides are TGCAGTGCTAGAGCGGACAGGGGGCAGAAACAGGACACCGGGGAGCTGTTTTTT.

This clonotype was detected ten times or more. The chain couples TRBV7-8 to TRBJ1-1; perhaps TRBD1 as D (5 bases). Trimming left V 1 base short and J 6 bases short, with 6 bases between. From germline, CDR1 is SGHVS and CDR2 FQNEAQ. This CDR3 contains 12 residues. The CDR3 loop is CASSLVGPEAFF. The CDR3 coding sequence is TGTGCCAGCAGCTTAGTGGGGCCTGAAGCTTTCTTT.

This clonotype has just a few counts. A read error may explain this, as a much larger clone is one base away. V gene TRBV6-2 or TRBV6-3 combines with J gene TRBJ2-4; 8 bases are a match to TRBD2. The CDR3 totals 14 residues. Looked up from germline, CDR1 is MNHEY and CDR2 is SVGEGT. For the CDR3, the DNA is TGTGCCAGTGAGACAGGACTAGCCAAAAACATTAAGTACTTC. Translation: CASETGLAKNIKYF.

This clonotype appeared many times. J is TRBJ2-7 and V is TRBV20-1; maybe TRBD1 (6 bases). This CDR3 has 12 residues. The V gene's germline CDR1 is DFQATT and CDR2 SNEGSKA (reference sequence). The V gene lost 2 bases and the J gene lost 6 bases, with 11 bases spanning the gap. The CDR3: CSARSGASEQYF. CDR3 coding DNA: TGCAGTGCTAGATCAGGGGCCTCCGAGCAGTACTTC.

This clonotype has a single count. A read error may be the cause here, since a much bigger clone is one base away. The chain links TRBV10-3 to TRBJ1-1, with D perhaps TRBD1 (5 bases). This CDR3 spans 14 amino acids. Germline CDR1 reads ENHRY; CDR2 reads SYGVKD. CDR3 nucleotides: TGTGCCATCAGTGAGTCAACTAGGGACGGGAAGGCTGTCTTT. Translation gives CAISESTRDGKAVF.

This rearrangement joins TRBV12-3 or TRBV12-4 to TRBJ1-1; D unresolved. CDR3 length: 12 residues. With 5 bases removed from V and 10 bases from J, the gap between germline ends came to 14 bases. CDR3 in amino acids: CASSEQRWGAFF. CDR3 DNA: TGTGCCAGCAGTGAACAGCGCTGGGGAGCTTTCTTT.

This clonotype has a count of ten or more. J is TRBJ2-3 and V is TRBV2; 8 bases line up with TRBD2. CDR1 SNHLY and CDR2 FYNNEI come from the germline V gene. Unmatched junction bases numbered 18, after V lost 10 bases and J lost 0 bases. The CDR3 has 18 amino acids. DNA for the CDR3: TGTGCCAACTCGAGGACGGGGGGGGCCTTGAGAAGCACAGATACGCAGTATTTT. Protein product: CANSRTGGALRSTDTQYF.

This clonotype appeared a few times. The CDR3 loop is CSARPGSNYGYTF. The CDR3 DNA reads TGCAGTGCTAGACCAGGGAGTAACTATGGCTACACCTTC. The genes are TRBV20-1 and TRBJ1-2; TRBD1 might be the D (5 bases). This CDR3 has 13 amino acids. Germline loops: CDR1 DFQATT, CDR2 SNEGSKA (reference sequence). V lost 2 bases, J lost 1 base, and 8 bases lay in between.

This clonotype was counted at least ten times. V and J are TRBV30 and TRBJ1-1; the D is unclear. Trimming shortened V by 8 bases and J by 4 bases, and 14 bases separated the two germline ends. This CDR3 region has 12 residues. Germline V gene data show CDR1 as GTSNPN and CDR2 as SVGIG (reference sequence). CDR3 protein: CALEAPVTEAFF. CDR3 nucleotide sequence: TGTGCCCTGGAGGCACCAGTCACTGAAGCTTTCTTT.

At least ten counts were recorded for this clonotype. The J gene is TRBJ2-7, the V gene TRBV7-2, with a tentative D call TRBD2 (6 bases). Trimming cost V 5 bases and J 2 bases, with 16 bases left between them. Per germline, CDR1 SGHTA and CDR2 FQGNSA. This CDR3 has 15 amino acids. CDR3 nucleotide sequence: TGTGCCAGCAGCCAGCGGCCCGGGAGTACCTACGAGCAGTACTTC. This codes for CASSQRPGSTYEQYF.

In this sample, this clonotype turned up a few times. The gene calls are TRBV28 and TRBJ2-2; 13 bases are shared with TRBD2. J was trimmed by 4 bases and V by 5 bases; bases with no gene match: 7. The CDR3 has 17 amino acids. From germline, CDR1 is MDHEN and CDR2 SYDVKM. This CDR3 reads CASSRPTSGRFTGELFF. As DNA, the CDR3 is TGTGCCAGCAGTCGCCCGACTAGCGGGAGGTTCACCGGGGAGCTGTTTTTT.

This clonotype was detected ten times or more. The V call is TRBV6-2 or TRBV6-3, the J call TRBJ2-4; perhaps TRBD1 as D (6 bases). The germline gives CDR1 MNHEY, CDR2 SVGEGT. V was clipped by 5 bases and J by 3 bases, with 14 bases between them. This CDR3 region has 15 residues. CDR3 amino acids: CASSATTGYKNIQYF. The CDR3 nucleotides are TGTGCCAGCAGTGCAACGACAGGCTACAAAAACATTCAGTACTTC.

The V and J genes are TRBV6-5 and TRBJ2-7; D might be TRBD2 (6 bases). This CDR3 has 14 amino acids. CDR1 and CDR2 from the germline V gene are MNHEY and SVGAGI. Trimming took 0 bases from V and 10 from J, leaving 16 bases between them. The CDR3 region is CASSYSIGGRDQYF. CDR3 nucleotides: TGTGCCAGCAGTTACTCCATCGGGGGAAGGGATCAGTACTTC.

This clonotype was counted ten times or more. The chain is built from TRBV6-5 and TRBJ1-3; D remains ambiguous. CDR1 is MNHEY, CDR2 SVGAGI, per germline. V lost 0 bases to trimming and J lost 4 bases, with 7 bases between them. CDR3 length equals 14 residues. The CDR3, as DNA: TGTGCCAGCAGTTACTCAGTCTTGGGAAACACCATATATTTT. As protein: CASSYSVLGNTIYF.

This chain connects TRBV20-1 to TRBJ1-1; tentative D call: TRBD1 (6 bases). V lost 2 bases and J 4 bases, leaving 17 bases between the germline ends. The CDR3 loop spans 15 amino acids. Germline assignment: CDR1 DFQATT and CDR2 SNEGSKA (reference sequence). CDR3 residues: CSARSQGMGGTEAFF. The DNA of the CDR3 is TGCAGTGCTAGATCTCAGGGGATGGGCGGCACTGAAGCTTTCTTT.

The J gene is TRBJ2-1, the V gene TRBV20-1; unclear D gene. The V and J ends lost 3 bases and 4 bases respectively, with 4 bases between them. The germline CDR1 and CDR2 sequences are DFQATT and SNEGSKA (reference sequence). There are 11 residues in the CDR3. The CDR3 DNA is TGCAGTGCTAGCCGTTACAATGAGCAGTTCTTC. It encodes CSASRYNEQFF.